The 28 T cell receptor beta chains below were found in one sample sequenced in a study of blood T cell repertoires in COVID-19. The data were produced by immunoSEQ multiplex PCR, yet TCRdb's version contains in-frame clones alone and is incomplete. The table records over 200,000 clones, approximately 81% of them present only once. Specimen: PBMCs or T cells enriched from blood (not recorded which). These receptors were collected from a man aged 35-49 years who had recovered from COVID-19.

This chain connects TRBV6-5 to TRBJ1-1; 7 positions match TRBD1. From germline, CDR1 is MNHEY and CDR2 SVGAGI. With V trimmed by 0 bases and J by 3 bases, 7 bases remained unmatched. CDR3 length: 16 amino acids. CDR3 in DNA: TGTGCCAGCAGTTACTCGGGGGACAGAATTTACACTGAAGCTTTCTTT. It is translated as CASSYSGDRIYTEAFF.

The V call is TRBV10-3, the J call TRBJ2-1; D is perhaps TRBD2 (5 bases). The V gene lost 3 bases and the J gene lost 6 bases, with 15 bases spanning the gap. The CDR3 length is 15 residues. The germline V gene has CDR1 ENHRY and CDR2 SYGVKD. The CDR3, as DNA: TGTGCCATCAGTGATAAAAAAGGTAGCGTCAATGAGCAGTTCTTC. This encodes CAISDKKGSVNEQFF.

The rearrangement joins TRBV19 to TRBJ2-5; the D gene is possibly TRBD2 (6 bases). Looked up from germline, CDR1 is LNHDA and CDR2 is SQIVND (reference sequence). This CDR3 has 14 amino acids. V was trimmed by 7 bases and J by 1 base, leaving 13 bases between them. CDR3: CASTASGGQETQYF. The CDR3 DNA sequence: TGTGCCAGTACCGCTTCCGGGGGCCAAGAGACCCAGTACTTC.

This rearrangement joins TRBV23-1 to TRBJ1-6, with 7 positions matching TRBD1. TRBV23-1 belongs to the ORF category, with a function that is uncertain. J was trimmed by 10 bases and V by 6 bases; bases with no gene match: 6. This CDR3 region has 13 residues. CDR3 nucleotides: TGCGCCAGCAGCCATACCAGGGGGTCACCCCTCCACTTT. Amino acid sequence: CASSHTRGSPLHF.

This sequence joins TRBV7-9 and TRBJ2-2; TRBD1 agrees at 10 bases. V gave up 5 bases and J gave up 3 bases; unmatched junction bases: 12. In germline, CDR1 is SEHNR, CDR2 FQNEAQ (reference sequence). The CDR3 is 18 residues long. The CDR3 nucleotides are TGTGCCAGCAGCCGAAAAGCTGGACAGGGGGTATACACCGGGGAGCTGTTTTTT. Translation gives CASSRKAGQGVYTGELFF.

The rearrangement links TRBV7-9 to TRBJ1-4, with a tentative D call TRBD1 (5 bases). This CDR3 comprises 13 residues. V shed 5 bases and J shed 8 bases, with 12 bases lying between them. Per germline, CDR1 SEHNR and CDR2 FQNEAQ (reference sequence). The CDR3 DNA is TGTGCCAGCAGCGGCAGGGTTGGGGAAAAACTGTTTTTT. This encodes CASSGRVGEKLFF.

This chain joins TRBV18 and TRBJ1-1; D not certain. This CDR3 is built from 13 residues. Germline V gene data show CDR1 as KGHSH and CDR2 as LQKENI. Between the trimmed V and J ends, which lost 5 bases and 0 bases, there was a span of 7 bases. CDR3 bases: TGTGCCAGCTCATCAGTCCTGAACACTGAAGCTTTCTTT. Translating gives CASSSVLNTEAFF.

The gene calls are TRBV29-1 and TRBJ1-2; 7 nucleotides line up with TRBD1. Looked up from germline, CDR1 is SQVTM and CDR2 is ANQGSEA. The CDR3 spans 14 residues. The V segment lost 0 bases and the J segment 6 bases; nucleotides outside the gene matches: 7. CDR3 bases: TGCAGCGTTGAAGACTTGGGACAGACAAATGGCTACACCTTC. Translating it yields CSVEDLGQTNGYTF.

The rearrangement links TRBV11-1 to TRBJ2-7, with TRBD1 matching over 8 bases. Unmatched junction bases numbered 9, after V lost 5 bases and J lost 3 bases. This CDR3 is 15 amino acids long. Germline-derived CDR1 and CDR2 are SGHAT and FQDESV (reference sequence). CDR3 DNA: TGTGCCAGCAGCCCGCGACAGGGGCCCAACTACGAGCAGTACTTC. Translation: CASSPRQGPNYEQYF.

V usage is TRBV6-5 and J usage is TRBJ1-1; possible D gene TRBD1, 6 bases. This CDR3 is built from 12 residues. Germline V gene data show CDR1 as MNHEY and CDR2 as SVGAGI. Trimming took off 6 bases at V and 11 bases at J, with 16 bases between the two ends. The CDR3 sequence is CASRPSGGAAFF. CDR3 sequence (DNA): TGTGCCAGCAGGCCCTCGGGGGGCGCGGCTTTCTTT.

The chain couples TRBV7-3 to TRBJ2-6; D remains unclear. The CDR3 totals 17 residues. V dropped 2 bases and J dropped 0 bases, with 11 bases sitting between them. Germline CDR1 reads SGHTA; CDR2 reads FQGTGA. The CDR3, as DNA: TGTGCCAGCAGCTTACTTACAGTCAGCTCTGGGGCCAACGTCCTGACTTTC. Its translation: CASSLLTVSSGANVLTF.

This rearrangement joins TRBV4-3 to TRBJ1-6; D may be TRBD1 (6 bases). V shed 0 bases and J shed 1 base, with 10 bases lying between them. Germline V gene data show CDR1 as LGHNA and CDR2 as YSLEER. This CDR3 contains 17 residues. CDR3 DNA sequence: TGCGCCAGCAGCCAAGAAACAGGGTTTTCCTATAATTCACCCCTCCACTTT. Protein: CASSQETGFSYNSPLHF.

The chain couples TRBV7-9 to TRBJ2-1; 12 bases are shared with TRBD2. There are 15 residues in the CDR3. V lost 5 bases, J lost 9 bases, and 8 bases stayed unmatched. Germline V gives CDR1 SEHNR, CDR2 FQNEAQ (reference sequence). The chain's CDR3 is CASSPRLAGDGEQFF. The CDR3 coding sequence is TGTGCCAGCAGCCCAAGACTAGCGGGAGACGGTGAGCAGTTCTTC.

The chain is built from TRBV7-9 and TRBJ2-2, with D maybe TRBD1 (5 bases). This CDR3 contains 15 residues. Trimming shortened V by 3 bases and J by 2 bases, and 10 bases separated the two germline ends. The germline V gene encodes CDR1 SEHNR and CDR2 FQNEAQ (reference sequence). The CDR3 DNA follows: TGTGCCAGCAGCTTGGGGCAGGGAAACACCGGGGAGCTGTTTTTT. It specifies CASSLGQGNTGELFF.

The rearrangement links TRBV7-9 to TRBJ2-5, with 9 bases lining up with TRBD2. The CDR3 runs to 13 residues. V was clipped by 3 bases and J by 4 bases; unmatched bases: 0. CDR1 SEHNR and CDR2 FQNEAQ come from the germline V gene (reference sequence). In DNA, the CDR3 is TGTGCCAGCAGCTTGGGACTAGCAGAGACCCAGTACTTC. Amino acid sequence: CASSLGLAETQYF.

The rearrangement links TRBV21-1 to TRBJ1-1. TRBV21-1 is termed a pseudogene. This CDR3 comprises 20 residues. Here the CDR3 DNA reads TGTGCCAGCAGCAAAGTAACCGGTGAGGTTAGGAGAAAATTGAACACTGAAGCTTTCTTT. It codes for CASSKVTGEVRRKLNTEAFF.

This clone was detected only a few times. J is TRBJ1-1 and V is TRBV30; 9 bases fit TRBD1. The length of the CDR3 is 14 residues. J gave up 6 bases and V 0 bases, and 5 bases lay outside the gene matches. The germline CDR1 and CDR2 sequences are GTSNPN and SVGIG (reference sequence). The CDR3 DNA sequence: TGTGCCTGGAGTGTAACAGGGGGCTCCCCTGAAGCTTTCTTT. This codes for CAWSVTGGSPEAFF.

This clone was observed a few times. The rearrangement joins TRBV7-3 to TRBJ2-7; TRBD2 matches at 10 bases. The CDR3 consists of 14 residues. CDR1 is SGHTA and CDR2 is FQGTGA in the germline V gene. V dropped 4 bases and J dropped 2; count of bases not matched to a gene: 2. CDR3 amino acids: CASSYLAGAYEQYF. CDR3 coding DNA: TGTGCCAGCAGCTATCTAGCGGGGGCCTACGAGCAGTACTTC.

This clone was recorded only once. This chain joins TRBV21-1 and TRBJ2-7; the tabulated D call, TRBD1, remains unverified against the DNA. TRBV21-1 is deemed a pseudogene. The CDR3 is 19 residues long. In DNA, the CDR3 is TGTGCCAGCAGCAAAGATTTATGGGCGGTTGGCGGTAGGGGCTACGAGCAGTACTTC. Its protein is CASSKDLWAVGGRGYEQYF.

The rearrangement links TRBV28 to TRBJ2-5; 7 nucleotides match TRBD1. Germline values: CDR1 MDHEN, CDR2 SYDVKM. V lost 5 bases, J lost 4 bases, and 10 bases stayed unmatched. This CDR3 has 15 residues. The CDR3 DNA follows: TGTGCCAGCAGTCTAAAGACAGGGTTTCGAGAGACCCAGTACTTC. Protein sequence: CASSLKTGFRETQYF.

The chain couples TRBV5-1 to TRBJ2-7; D is possibly TRBD1 (7 bases). V was trimmed by 3 bases and J by 3 bases, leaving 13 bases between them. The CDR3 consists of 14 residues. Germline CDR1 reads SGHRS; CDR2 reads YFSETQ. This chain's CDR3 is CASSSGDSLYEQYF. The CDR3 region has the DNA TGCGCCAGCAGCTCGGGGGACAGTCTCTACGAGCAGTACTTC.

The rearrangement uses TRBV6-2 or TRBV6-3 and TRBJ1-2, with D perhaps TRBD1 (5 bases). CDR1 MNHEY and CDR2 SVGEGT come from the germline V gene. The length of the CDR3 is 12 residues. V dropped 3 bases and J dropped 6 bases, with 8 bases sitting between them. The CDR3 coding sequence is TGTGCCAGCAGTTATTCGACAGATGGCTACACCTTC. Protein sequence: CASSYSTDGYTF.

The chain carries TRBV6-2 or TRBV6-3 and TRBJ2-7; 8 nucleotides align to TRBD1. The CDR3 contains 15 residues. Per germline, CDR1 MNHEY and CDR2 SVGEGT. Losses at the gene ends were 5 bases for V and 6 bases for J; bases not matched to a gene: 12. The CDR3 protein is CASSIFGQGTGEQYF. CDR3 nucleotide sequence: TGTGCCAGCAGTATCTTCGGACAGGGTACTGGCGAGCAGTACTTC.

With regard to this clone: In the same sample, other DNA sequences code for this CDR3. The gene calls are TRBV4-1 and TRBJ1-1; D is perhaps TRBD1 (5 bases). Trimming left V 3 bases short and J 1 base short, with 9 bases between. CDR3 length: 14 amino acids. Germline values: CDR1 MGHRA, CDR2 YSYEKL. Here the CDR3 reads CASSQGLRNTEAFF. In nucleotides, the CDR3 is TGCGCCAGCAGCCAGGGACTTCGGAACACTGAAGCTTTCTTT.

V usage is TRBV30 and J usage is TRBJ1-5, with TRBD1 identical over 7 bases. The length of the CDR3 is 13 residues. CDR1 GTSNPN and CDR2 SVGIG come from the germline V gene (reference sequence). V lost 7 bases and J lost 0; bases outside the gene matches: 3. CDR3 DNA sequence: TGTGCCTCCCAGGGGGATAGCAATCAGCCCCAGCATTTT. This encodes CASQGDSNQPQHF.

This clone was seen a single time. The chain uses TRBV5-6 and TRBJ2-7, with TRBD2 matching over 7 bases. This CDR3 is 15 amino acids long. Germline V gene sequence: CDR1 SGHDT, CDR2 YYEEEE. J gave up 6 bases and V 3 bases, and 12 bases lay outside the gene matches. CDR3 nucleotides: TGTGCCAGCAGCTCCGAGGGGAGGGGATTGGGCGAGCAGTACTTC. Translation: CASSSEGRGLGEQYF.

This CDR3 reads CASSLNRNEQFF. For the CDR3, the DNA is TGCGCCAGCAGCCTCAACAGGAATGAGCAGTTCTTC. The genes are TRBV5-1 and TRBJ2-1; TRBD1 is a possible D gene (5 bases). V lost 4 bases to trimming and J lost 7 bases, with 9 bases between them. CDR1 SGHRS and CDR2 YFSETQ come from the germline V gene. This CDR3 has 12 amino acids.

The CDR3 nucleotides are TGTGCCAGTAGCCCGGATGGACTAGCGGGACAGCGTGAGCAGTTCTTC. Residues: CASSPDGLAGQREQFF. This chain links TRBV19 with TRBJ2-1; 12 bases are shared with TRBD2. The CDR3 totals 16 residues. From germline, CDR1 is LNHDA and CDR2 SQIVND (reference sequence). The ends lost 6 bases at V and 9 bases at J; junction bases unmatched: 12.